Listed here are 14 T cell receptor beta chains from one sample, sequenced in a study of T-cell reconstitution after alpha-beta-depleted transplantation in children. Construction of the TCRbeta library involved unique molecular identifiers. TCRdb re-derived calls from the PCR reads in MiXCR, one entry per CDR3 protein. The table has around 500,000 distinct CDR3 sequences, around 23% seen once; the top ten hold 11% to 15%. The input for sequencing was PBMCs, mostly from graft donor cells, taken 360 days after TCRalphabeta/CD19-depleted stem cell transplant. These receptors came from a boy under three years old who had a stem cell transplant for acute myeloid leukemia, so the T cells may come from the graft donor.

The chain carries TRBV27 and TRBJ1-2, with a weak D call TRBD1 (6 bases). The CDR3 is 15 residues long. The germline gives CDR1 MNHEY, CDR2 SMNVEV (reference sequence). Trimming stripped 5 bases from V and 3 bases from J, with 16 bases between. Here the CDR3 DNA reads TGTGCCAGCAGTCCCAACCTGGACAGCTACTATGGCTACACCTTC. As protein: CASSPNLDSYYGYTF.

At least ten counts were recorded for this clonotype. The V gene is TRBV7-9, the J gene TRBJ1-5; D is unclear. V gave up 5 bases and J gave up 3 bases, with 11 bases separating them. Germline V gives CDR1 SEHNR, CDR2 FQNEAQ (reference sequence). The length of the CDR3 is 14 residues. CDR3 in amino acids: CASSRDGYNQPQHF. DNA of the CDR3: TGTGCCAGCAGCCGGGATGGGTACAATCAGCCCCAGCATTTT.

The CDR3 nucleotides read TGCGCCAGCTCCCGGACTTCCCAGGCCTACGAGCAGTACTTC. Amino acids: CASSRTSQAYEQYF. The chain is built from TRBV5-1 and TRBJ2-7; perhaps TRBD2 as D (5 bases). Trimming pared 7 bases from V and 2 bases from J, leaving 16 bases between. The CDR3 sequence is 14 residues long. In germline, CDR1 is SGHRS, CDR2 YFSETQ.

This clonotype was seen at least ten times. The chain carries TRBV29-1 and TRBJ1-2, with 7 positions matching TRBD1. V gave up 6 bases and J gave up 4 bases; unmatched junction bases: 11. Germline lookup yields CDR1 SQVTM and CDR2 ANQGSEA. This CDR3 contains 14 residues. Written as DNA, the CDR3 is TGCAGCGTCACTATCCGGACAGGCCGCTATGGCTACACCTTC. It encodes CSVTIRTGRYGYTF.

This clonotype was observed at least ten times. CDR3 in DNA: TGTGCCAGCAGCTTGAGCGCCCGCACAGATACGCAGTATTTT. Amino acids: CASSLSARTDTQYF. This rearrangement joins TRBV7-9 to TRBJ2-3; D remains unclear. The V gene lost 3 bases and the J gene lost 1 base, with 8 bases spanning the gap. This CDR3 comprises 14 residues. Per germline, CDR1 SEHNR and CDR2 FQNEAQ (reference sequence).

The genes are TRBV20-1 and TRBJ2-1; 10 bases match TRBD2. The ends lost 0 bases at V and 4 bases at J; junction bases unmatched: 12. The CDR3 contains 18 residues. Germline V lookup: CDR1 DFQATT, CDR2 SNEGSKA (reference sequence). CDR3 amino acids: CSARDRRSLAGAYNEQFF. As DNA, the CDR3 is TGCAGTGCTAGAGATCGGAGGAGTCTAGCGGGGGCTTACAATGAGCAGTTCTTC.

This clonotype was counted ten times or more. The rearrangement joins TRBV9 to TRBJ2-1, with 11 nucleotides matching TRBD2. V was pared by 4 bases and J by 4 bases, with 4 bases of the junction left unmatched. Germline V gene data show CDR1 as SGDLS and CDR2 as YYNGEE. This CDR3 has 15 residues. The CDR3 DNA follows: TGTGCCAGCAGCTCCCCTAGCGGGGGGTACAATGAGCAGTTCTTC. It codes for CASSSPSGGYNEQFF.

This clonotype was recorded at least ten times. The CDR3 loop reads CASSLSGGNTEAFF. In nucleotides, the CDR3 is TGTGCCAGCAGTTTATCGGGAGGGAACACTGAAGCTTTCTTT. This chain links TRBV27 with TRBJ1-1; no clear D gene. The CDR3 is 14 residues long. V lost 0 bases to trimming and J lost 1 base, with 6 bases between them. CDR1 is MNHEY and CDR2 is SMNVEV in the germline V gene (reference sequence).

This clonotype showed up just a few times. The rearrangement links TRBV6-5 to TRBJ1-5, with 9 bases that match TRBD1. The CDR3 spans 14 residues. The ends lost 2 bases at V and 9 bases at J; junction bases unmatched: 5. Germline V lookup: CDR1 MNHEY, CDR2 SVGAGI. The CDR3 sequence is CASSYGDRDRPQHF. Here the CDR3 DNA reads TGTGCCAGCAGTTACGGGGACAGGGATCGGCCCCAGCATTTT.

This clonotype was detected a few times. The J gene is TRBJ1-1, the V gene TRBV7-9; 9 positions match TRBD1. This CDR3 has 12 amino acids. V dropped 5 bases and J dropped 10; count of bases not matched to a gene: 5. Germline V lookup: CDR1 SEHNR, CDR2 FQNEAQ (reference sequence). The DNA for the CDR3 is TGTGCCAGCAGCGGACAGGGGCTGGGAGCTTTCTTT. Translation gives CASSGQGLGAFF.

This clonotype was counted ten times or more. The J gene is TRBJ2-5, the V gene TRBV5-6; possibly TRBD1 or TRBD2 for D (5 bases each). Trimming left V 1 base short and J 5 bases short, with 9 bases between. The CDR3 has 13 amino acids. CDR1 is SGHDT, CDR2 YYEEEE, per germline. The CDR3 here is CASSLSGTETQYF. CDR3 DNA sequence: TGTGCCAGCAGCTTGTCAGGGACGGAGACCCAGTACTTC.

The chain recombines TRBV29-1 with TRBJ1-1; 8 bases are a match to TRBD1. The V gene's germline CDR1 is SQVTM and CDR2 ANQGSEA. The CDR3 runs to 15 residues. After removal of 4 bases from V and 5 bases from J, the junction contained 12 bases not matched to a gene. CDR3 residues: CSVVGQGALMTEAFF. CDR3 DNA sequence: TGCAGCGTTGTTGGGCAGGGGGCGCTTATGACTGAAGCTTTCTTT.

This clonotype was recorded a few times. V is TRBV7-9 and J is TRBJ2-7, with 10 bases that match TRBD1. The CDR3 sequence is 15 residues long. Germline V gene sequence: CDR1 SEHNR, CDR2 FQNEAQ (reference sequence). V lost 1 base and J lost 6; bases outside the gene matches: 6. The CDR3, as DNA: TGTGCCAGCAGCTTAGGAGCAGGGACAGGGGTCGAGCAGTACGTC. Translating gives CASSLGAGTGVEQYV.

The chain has TRBV12-3 or TRBV12-4 and TRBJ1-5, with a possible D match to TRBD1 (5 bases). The CDR3 consists of 16 residues. The V end lost 3 bases, the J end lost 2 bases, and 14 bases lay between the germline ends. The CDR3 DNA reads as TGTGCCAGCAGTTTTTCGGGGGTGAGCGGCAATCAGCCCCAGCATTTT. Translated, it gives CASSFSGVSGNQPQHF.